The 24 T cell receptor beta chains below all came from one sample that was sequenced in a study of molecular identifiers for immune sequencing clone quantification. TCRdb passed the PCR reads through MiXCR, listing each CDR3 protein once. This table holds about 510,000 distinct CDR3 sequences, about 22% found once. The sample was naive CD8+ T cells from blood, with Jurkat cell RNA spiked in. The subset denotes: FACS-sorted CD8+CD4-CCR7+CD45RA+ naive T cells. The receptor source for this set is a human donor in good health. Some libraries in this study had Jurkat cell RNA spiked in.

This clonotype was counted only a few times. DNA for the CDR3: TGTGCCAGCAGTAGAGCCGGGACAGGGTCTGACGAGCAGTACTTC. It codes for CASSRAGTGSDEQYF. This rearrangement joins TRBV6-5 to TRBJ2-7, with 9 bases fitting TRBD1. This CDR3 has 15 residues. The germline V gene has CDR1 MNHEY and CDR2 SVGAGI. With 5 bases clipped from V and 5 bases from J, the junction kept 10 bases outside the gene matches.

The sample holds many counts of this clonotype. The rearrangement links TRBV30 to TRBJ1-6, with D possibly being TRBD1 (6 bases). Deletions cut 4 bases from V and 10 bases from J, with 11 bases between. There are 12 residues in the CDR3. Germline V CDR1 and CDR2: GTSNPN, SVGIG (reference sequence). The CDR3, as DNA: TGTGCCTGGATACAGGGAGGGTCACCCCTCCACTTT. Its translation: CAWIQGGSPLHF.

This clonotype was picked up many times. CDR3 sequence: CSAPWQAKETQYF. DNA for the CDR3: TGCAGTGCTCCCTGGCAGGCCAAAGAGACCCAGTACTTC. The chain combines TRBV20-1 with TRBJ2-5; D ambiguous. V was clipped by 5 bases and J by 3 bases, with 13 bases between them. CDR1 and CDR2 from the germline V gene are DFQATT and SNEGSKA (reference sequence). The CDR3 contains 13 residues.

To note about this clonotype: It may be a read error: a sequence one base away is much more abundant. No conserved phenylalanine or tryptophan is present at the end of the CDR3, so a read error is the likely explanation. This chain links TRBV4-1 with TRBJ1-5; no firm D call. The germline V and J ends were trimmed by 3 bases and 4 bases, with 4 bases remaining between them. The germline gives CDR1 MGHRA, CDR2 YSYEKL. The CDR3 length is 12 residues. CDR3 bases: TGCGCCAGCAGCCAGCTAAATCAGCCCCAGCATTCT. Protein: CASSQLNQPQHS.

Note on this clonotype: Sequence at one end of the junction differs from germline and may be a read error. For the CDR3, the DNA is TGTGCCAGCAGCCAGATGGGGGTCGGGGGCAATCAGCCCCAGCAGTTT. It codes for CASSQMGVGGNQPQQF. The rearrangement uses TRBV27 and TRBJ1-5, with D possibly matching TRBD1 (6 bases). The CDR3 runs 16 residues. Germline CDR1 is MNHEY and CDR2 is SMNVEV (reference sequence).

This chain links TRBV11-2 with TRBJ1-2; 10 nucleotides match TRBD1. CDR3 length: 12 amino acids. The V and J ends lost 10 bases and 7 bases, in that order; junction bases with no gene match: 6. CDR1 SGHAT and CDR2 FQNNGV come from the germline V gene. As DNA, the CDR3 is TGTGCCAACGACAGGGGGCGCACTGGCTACACCTTC. Protein: CANDRGRTGYTF.

In this sample, this clonotype turned up a few times. This chain links TRBV7-9 with TRBJ2-4; unclear D gene. Germline CDR1 SEHNR, CDR2 FQNEAQ (reference sequence). Between the trimmed V and J ends, which lost 5 bases and 8 bases, there was a span of 10 bases. The CDR3 loop spans 12 amino acids. CDR3 residues: CASSPFGDIQYF. The CDR3 bases are TGTGCCAGCAGCCCGTTCGGTGACATTCAGTACTTC.

This clonotype was recorded at least ten times. The rearrangement uses TRBV6-2 or TRBV6-3 and TRBJ1-4; D gene uncertain. Looked up from germline, CDR1 is MNHEY and CDR2 is SVGEGT. The CDR3 is 14 residues long. Trimming removed 6 bases at V and 16 bases at J, with 24 bases between. The CDR3 nucleotides are TGTGCCAGCAGCGACGGGAGGTTGCCCGGTGGCTCGTTTTTT. Its translation is CASSDGRLPGGSFF.

This clonotype was observed many times. The chain couples TRBV7-2 to TRBJ2-3; 8 bases agree with TRBD2. The CDR3 is made up of 14 amino acids. Losses at the gene ends were 2 bases for V and 4 bases for J; bases not matched to a gene: 2. Germline V lookup: CDR1 SGHTA, CDR2 FQGNSA. CDR3 in amino acids: CASSLTSGSDTQYF. The CDR3 coding sequence is TGTGCCAGCAGCTTAACTAGCGGCTCAGATACGCAGTATTTT.

The chain employs TRBV19 and TRBJ2-7; TRBD2 matches at 7 bases. The germline V gene has CDR1 LNHDA and CDR2 SQIVND (reference sequence). J gave up 3 bases and V 4 bases, and 9 bases lay outside the gene matches. The CDR3 runs 15 residues. CDR3 residues: CASSTALGGVYEQYF. The CDR3 DNA sequence: TGTGCCAGTAGTACCGCTTTGGGGGGGGTCTACGAGCAGTACTTC.

V and J are TRBV5-1 and TRBJ2-5; 7 positions match TRBD2. From germline, CDR1 is SGHRS and CDR2 YFSETQ. The CDR3 consists of 16 residues. With V trimmed by 0 bases and J by 4 bases, 9 bases remained unmatched. CDR3 DNA sequence: TGCGCCAGCAGCTTGGAACGGACGGGGGGAAGAGAGACCCAGTACTTC. Its protein product is CASSLERTGGRETQYF.

About this clonotype: This clone may be a read error of a much larger clone one base away. This rearrangement joins TRBV19 to TRBJ1-1; D is undetermined. CDR1 LNHDA and CDR2 SQIVND come from the germline V gene (reference sequence). The CDR3 sequence is 13 residues long. CDR3: CASSILSNTGAFF. The CDR3 DNA reads as TGTGCCAGTAGTATCTTGAGTAACACTGGAGCTTTCTTT.

V is TRBV28 and J is TRBJ2-3; 14 nucleotides align to TRBD2. The CDR3 contains 16 residues. Germline CDR1 is MDHEN and CDR2 is SYDVKM. With V trimmed by 6 bases and J by 6 bases, 8 bases remained unmatched. The CDR3 nucleotides read TGTGCCAGCAGCGGGACTAGCGGGAGTTTAGCCGATACGCAGTATTTT. Amino acids: CASSGTSGSLADTQYF.

The chain joins TRBV7-9 to TRBJ1-3, with no clear D. The germline V and J ends were trimmed by 7 bases and 7 bases, with 14 bases remaining between them. This CDR3 has 13 amino acids. The germline gives CDR1 SEHNR, CDR2 FQNEAQ (reference sequence). The CDR3 loop is CASMPPSGNTIYF. CDR3 sequence (DNA): TGTGCCAGCATGCCCCCGTCCGGGAACACCATATATTTT.

This clonotype was seen many times. The chain has TRBV2 and TRBJ2-1; D is unresolved. V gave up 9 bases and J gave up 4 bases, with 16 bases separating them. This CDR3 contains 14 residues. Germline lookup yields CDR1 SNHLY and CDR2 FYNNEI. CDR3 protein: CARASRLGYNEQFF. The CDR3 DNA reads as TGTGCCAGAGCATCGAGGCTAGGGTACAATGAGCAGTTCTTC.

A remark on this clonotype: A much larger clone is a single base away; this may be a read error. The chain recombines TRBV6-6 with TRBJ1-5, with 7 bases that match TRBD1. Germline loops: CDR1 MNHNY, CDR2 SVGAGI (reference sequence). The CDR3 sequence is 17 residues long. The DNA for the CDR3 is TGTGCCAGCAGTTACGCCGGCCAGGGGGATAGCAATCAGTCCCAGCATTTT. This encodes CASSYAGQGDSNQSQHF.

Ten or more counts support this clonotype. The V gene is TRBV6-2 or TRBV6-3, the J gene TRBJ2-7; D is ambiguous. Germline values: CDR1 MNHEY, CDR2 SVGEGT. Between the trimmed V and J ends, which lost 2 bases and 1 base, there was a span of 6 bases. The CDR3 covers 13 residues. CDR3 nucleotides: TGTGCCAGCAGTTACCCTGGGTCCTACGAGCAGTACTTC. Translating it yields CASSYPGSYEQYF.

This clonotype was detected many times. The CDR3 region is CASSSYRDLGLTDTQYF. The CDR3 DNA reads TGTGCCAGCAGCTCTTACCGCGACTTGGGCCTCACAGATACGCAGTATTTT. The chain employs TRBV7-9 and TRBJ2-3; D is unclear. The CDR3 runs 17 residues. The V gene's germline CDR1 is SEHNR and CDR2 FQNEAQ (reference sequence). Trimming took 4 bases from V and 2 from J, leaving 19 bases between them. The full variable domain, completed using reference TRBV7-9 and TRBJ2-3, is DTGVSQNPRHKITKRGQNVTFRCDPISEHNRLYWYRQTLGQGPEFLTYFQNEAQLEKSRLLSDRFSAERPKGSFSTLEIQRTEQGDSAMYLCASSSYRDLGLTDTQYFGPGTRLTVL.

This clonotype appeared once. A much larger clone differs by one base, so this may be a read error. V is TRBV20-1 and J is TRBJ2-3; 14 nucleotides line up with TRBD2. Germline values: CDR1 DFQATT, CDR2 SNEGSKA (reference sequence). The CDR3 is made up of 18 amino acids. CDR3 nucleotides: TGCGGTGCTATTTCCGGGACTAGCGGGAGCGAGCACACAGATACGCAGTATTTT. Encoded protein: CGAISGTSGSEHTDTQYF.

This clonotype was seen many times. The chain links TRBV7-2 to TRBJ1-1; 7 bases are a match to TRBD1. The CDR3 is 16 residues long. Germline CDR1 SGHTA, CDR2 FQGNSA. With V trimmed by 1 base and J by 0 bases, 5 bases remained unmatched. CDR3 protein: CASSLGTGALNTEAFF. Written as DNA, the CDR3 is TGTGCCAGCAGCTTAGGTACAGGGGCACTGAACACTGAAGCTTTCTTT.

V and J are TRBV9 and TRBJ1-6; 7 bases are a match to TRBD1. Per germline, CDR1 SGDLS and CDR2 YYNGEE. The CDR3 has 13 amino acids. The V segment lost 4 bases and the J segment 5 bases; nucleotides outside the gene matches: 0. The CDR3 DNA reads TGTGCCAGCAGCACAGGGGATAATTCACCCCTCCACTTT. Protein sequence: CASSTGDNSPLHF.

This clonotype was recorded at least ten times. The genes are TRBV2 and TRBJ1-1, with D perhaps TRBD1 (5 bases). Trimming shortened V by 1 base and J by 4 bases, and 10 bases separated the two germline ends. This CDR3 has 14 amino acids. Germline CDR1 reads SNHLY; CDR2 reads FYNNEI. CDR3 DNA sequence: TGTGCCAGCAGTGAAGGGCAGGGCGCCACTGAAGCTTTCTTT. Residues: CASSEGQGATEAFF.

This clonotype was seen many times. CDR3 nucleotide sequence: TGTGCCAGCAGCTCCGGGACAGGGGTTCAGCCCCAGCATTTT. This codes for CASSSGTGVQPQHF. This chain joins TRBV7-9 and TRBJ1-5; TRBD1 agrees at 10 bases. V shed 4 bases, J shed 6 bases, and the junction held 3 bases outside the gene matches. The CDR3 sequence is 14 residues long. Germline CDR1 and CDR2: SEHNR and FQNEAQ (reference sequence).

This clonotype was picked up many times. This chain joins TRBV20-1 and TRBJ1-1; D possibly corresponds to TRBD1 (6 bases). V shed 3 bases and J shed 1 base, with 12 bases lying between them. CDR1 is DFQATT, CDR2 SNEGSKA, per germline (reference sequence). This CDR3 comprises 14 residues. This CDR3 reads CSASFPTGNTEAFF. In DNA, the CDR3 is TGCAGTGCTAGTTTTCCGACAGGGAACACTGAAGCTTTCTTT.